Listed below are T cell receptor beta chains from one sample, sequenced in a study of shared clonotypes between healthy human individuals. Clones were sequenced by immunoSEQ multiplex PCR, and TCRdb holds only the in-frame ones, with some missing. There are more than 600,000 clones in the sample; 92% occur only once, and approximately 22% lies in the top ten. The sequenced material came from naive CD8+ T cells sorted from blood. All receptors derive from a man in his thirties or forties in good health. CDR3s include the opening cysteine and the closing phenylalanine or tryptophan. The order of the fields is clone size, V gene, D gene, J gene, CDR3 protein, CDR3 DNA. D genes are given only for firm matches. For some rows the clone size is stated as once, few or many, or as a class when expanded; others skip it.

-	TRBV9	TRBD2	TRBJ2-3	CASSELAGGTDTQYF	TGTGCCAGCAGCGAACTAGCGGGAGGTACAGATACGCAGTATTTT
once	TRBV29-1	-	TRBJ1-1	CSVDFPMNTEAFF	TGCAGCGTTGACTTCCCGATGAACACTGAAGCTTTCTTT
-	TRBV6-1	TRBD1	TRBJ1-1	CASSRDSLNTEAFF	TGTGCCAGCAGTAGGGACAGCTTGAACACTGAAGCTTTCTTT
-	TRBV28	TRBD1	TRBJ1-2	CASRQGADYGYTF	TGTGCCAGCAGACAGGGGGCGGACTATGGCTACACCTTC
-	TRBV7-9	TRBD2	TRBJ2-1	CASSDPLAGGTGFF	TGTGCCAGCAGCGACCCCCTAGCGGGAGGTACCGGGTTCTTC
-	TRBV7-2	TRBD2	TRBJ2-1	CASSSLEREDYNEQFF	TGTGCCAGCAGCTCGCTTGAGCGGGAGGATTACAATGAGCAGTTCTTC
-	TRBV5-6	TRBD2	TRBJ2-7	CASSLAGTSRRSGFVYF	TGTGCCAGCAGCTTGGCCGGGACTAGCCGCCGTTCCGGATTTGTATACTTC
-	TRBV4-1	TRBD1	TRBJ2-5	CASSQDARGLGETQYF	TGCGCCAGCAGCCAAGATGCCAGGGGGCTGGGAGAGACCCAGTACTTC
-	TRBV11-2	-	TRBJ2-5	CASSLVETQYF	TGTGCCAGCAGCTTAGTGGAGACCCAGTACTTC
-	TRBV27	-	TRBJ2-3	CASSLTLGTDTQYF	TGTGCCAGCAGTTTAACGCTAGGCACAGATACGCAGTATTTT
-	TRBV7-9	-	TRBJ2-1	CASSLDFRRTDEQFF	TGTGCCAGCAGCTTAGACTTTCGGAGGACGGATGAGCAGTTCTTC
-	TRBV7-9	TRBD1	TRBJ2-4	CASSPGQGGNIQYF	TGTGCCAGCAGCCCCGGACAGGGGGGAAACATTCAGTACTTC
-	TRBV6-6	-	TRBJ2-5	CASALNGGYQETQYF	TGTGCCAGCGCCCTCAATGGAGGATACCAAGAGACCCAGTACTTC
-	TRBV4-3	-	TRBJ2-2	CASSHETGPKNTGELFF	TGCGCCAGCAGCCATGAAACCGGGCCAAAAAACACCGGGGAGCTGTTTTTT
-	TRBV10-1	-	TRBJ2-1	CASSPANNEQFF	TGCGCCAGCAGCCCGGCGAACAATGAGCAGTTCTTC
-	TRBV7-9	TRBD2	TRBJ2-7	CASSLAGTSGRFSPYEQYF	TGTGCCAGCAGCTTAGCCGGGACTAGCGGGAGGTTCAGTCCTTACGAGCAGTACTTC
-	TRBV5-1	-	TRBJ2-7	CASSLFGGRYEQYF	TGCGCCAGCAGCTTGTTTGGGGGCAGGTACGAGCAGTACTTC
-	TRBV20-1	-	TRBJ1-2	CSANGYTF	TGCAGTGCTAATGGCTACACCTTC
-	TRBV6-1	-	TRBJ2-2	CASSGYTNTGELFF	TGTGCCAGCAGTGGTTACACGAACACCGGGGAGCTGTTTTTT
few	TRBV7-2	-	TRBJ1-1	CASSSSVGGLDTEAFF	TGTGCCAGCAGCTCCTCGGTCGGGGGATTAGACACTGAAGCTTTCTTT
-	TRBV27	TRBD1	TRBJ2-5	CASLKFGTGMYQETQYF	TGTGCCAGCCTTAAATTCGGGACAGGGATGTACCAAGAGACCCAGTACTTC
-	TRBV7-9	-	TRBJ2-7	CASSHGHTGTYEQYF	TGTGCCAGCAGCCATGGACACACAGGAACCTACGAGCAGTACTTC